A few counts support the clone carrying this T cell receptor (beta chain). What it binds is unknown. For TCRbeta, the library was prepared with unique molecular identifiers. TCRdb re-called the PCR reads through MiXCR, storing one row per CDR3 protein. The sample includes about 300,000 distinct CDR3 sequences, less than 9.5% seen only once; the top ten take approximately 8.2%. The data were taken from a study of T-cell reconstitution after alpha-beta-depleted transplantation in children. V shed 5 bases and J 3 bases; nucleotides not matched to a gene: 5. Germline V gene sequence: CDR1 MRHNA, CDR2 SNTAGT. The CDR3 consists of 15 residues. Study results and limitations: Reportedly, only several hundred clones from non-depleted graft cells drove alpha-beta T-cell counts at about two months. Some patients showed high day-60 TCRbeta diversity, which derived from surviving recipient T cells and thymic progenitors. Hyperexpanded clones declined; after one year, newly produced T cells mostly supplied diversity.

Sequenced here: peripheral blood, sampled 360 days after TCRalphabeta/CD19-depleted stem cell transplant. This rearrangement joins TRBV6-4 to TRBJ2-1, with 9 bases lining up with TRBD2. This TCR derives from a female patient between 2 and 15 years old who had a stem cell transplant for Fanconi anemia, so the T cells may come from the graft donor. The CDR3 here is CASSQLAGFYNEQFF. CDR3 sequence (DNA): TGTGCCAGCAGTCAACTAGCGGGCTTCTACAATGAGCAGTTCTTC.